Sequencing of this T cell receptor beta chain was carried out in a study of a mutant IDH1 vaccine in newly diagnosed glioma. Profiling relied on immunoSEQ multiplex PCR, and the TCRdb table lists in-frame clones only, not all of them. This table holds 55,000 to 70,000 clones, approximately 89% found once. Note on this clone: The antigen remains undetermined.

Described time point: week 11, during vaccination. Every single dose of the vaccine, 300 ug of mutant IDH1 20-mer peptide, came with topical imiquimod. CDR3 size: 12 residues. V lost 3 bases, J lost 10 bases, and 12 bases lay in between. Germline CDR1 SGHAT, CDR2 FQNNGV. The specimen comprised PBMCs, sampled from a glioma patient whose treatment included an IDH1 peptide vaccine. The V gene is TRBV11-2, the J gene TRBJ1-1; no clear D gene. This clonotype was obtained from a man aged 35-49 years with glioma. The chain's CDR3 is CASSLSLRGAFF. DNA for the CDR3: TGTGCCAGCAGCTTGAGTTTGCGGGGAGCTTTCTTT.